What follows describes a single T cell receptor (beta chain). Its antigen is as yet unknown. As originally analysed: Filtering differed for immunoSEQ, which gave only junction sequences without quality scores. Clones were sequenced by immunoSEQ multiplex PCR, and TCRdb holds only the in-frame ones, with some missing. Clone size and the V and J calls come from that table; the DNA yielded D and trimming. The sample contains fewer than 3 million clones, around 92% of which appear only once. This CDR3 has 12 amino acids. CDR1 and CDR2 (germline): SQVTM, ANQGSEA. The ends were cut back, 3 bases at V and 4 bases at J, with 9 bases in the middle. The data were obtained in a study of shared clonotypes between healthy human individuals. Findings and caveats of the study: Estimated richness values were generally larger in naive subsets than in memory subsets.

Sequencing was done on a sample of naive CD4+ T cells from PBMCs. Subset meaning: CD45RA+ positively selected. This sequence originates from a man between 18 and 29 years old in good health. Some clones in this sample may be carry-over from other donors' samples. This sequence joins TRBV29-1 and TRBJ1-2; tentatively, D is TRBD1 (5 bases). The CDR3 nucleotides are TGCAGCGTTGAGACAGACAGCTATGGCTACACCTTC. Encoded protein: CSVETDSYGYTF.